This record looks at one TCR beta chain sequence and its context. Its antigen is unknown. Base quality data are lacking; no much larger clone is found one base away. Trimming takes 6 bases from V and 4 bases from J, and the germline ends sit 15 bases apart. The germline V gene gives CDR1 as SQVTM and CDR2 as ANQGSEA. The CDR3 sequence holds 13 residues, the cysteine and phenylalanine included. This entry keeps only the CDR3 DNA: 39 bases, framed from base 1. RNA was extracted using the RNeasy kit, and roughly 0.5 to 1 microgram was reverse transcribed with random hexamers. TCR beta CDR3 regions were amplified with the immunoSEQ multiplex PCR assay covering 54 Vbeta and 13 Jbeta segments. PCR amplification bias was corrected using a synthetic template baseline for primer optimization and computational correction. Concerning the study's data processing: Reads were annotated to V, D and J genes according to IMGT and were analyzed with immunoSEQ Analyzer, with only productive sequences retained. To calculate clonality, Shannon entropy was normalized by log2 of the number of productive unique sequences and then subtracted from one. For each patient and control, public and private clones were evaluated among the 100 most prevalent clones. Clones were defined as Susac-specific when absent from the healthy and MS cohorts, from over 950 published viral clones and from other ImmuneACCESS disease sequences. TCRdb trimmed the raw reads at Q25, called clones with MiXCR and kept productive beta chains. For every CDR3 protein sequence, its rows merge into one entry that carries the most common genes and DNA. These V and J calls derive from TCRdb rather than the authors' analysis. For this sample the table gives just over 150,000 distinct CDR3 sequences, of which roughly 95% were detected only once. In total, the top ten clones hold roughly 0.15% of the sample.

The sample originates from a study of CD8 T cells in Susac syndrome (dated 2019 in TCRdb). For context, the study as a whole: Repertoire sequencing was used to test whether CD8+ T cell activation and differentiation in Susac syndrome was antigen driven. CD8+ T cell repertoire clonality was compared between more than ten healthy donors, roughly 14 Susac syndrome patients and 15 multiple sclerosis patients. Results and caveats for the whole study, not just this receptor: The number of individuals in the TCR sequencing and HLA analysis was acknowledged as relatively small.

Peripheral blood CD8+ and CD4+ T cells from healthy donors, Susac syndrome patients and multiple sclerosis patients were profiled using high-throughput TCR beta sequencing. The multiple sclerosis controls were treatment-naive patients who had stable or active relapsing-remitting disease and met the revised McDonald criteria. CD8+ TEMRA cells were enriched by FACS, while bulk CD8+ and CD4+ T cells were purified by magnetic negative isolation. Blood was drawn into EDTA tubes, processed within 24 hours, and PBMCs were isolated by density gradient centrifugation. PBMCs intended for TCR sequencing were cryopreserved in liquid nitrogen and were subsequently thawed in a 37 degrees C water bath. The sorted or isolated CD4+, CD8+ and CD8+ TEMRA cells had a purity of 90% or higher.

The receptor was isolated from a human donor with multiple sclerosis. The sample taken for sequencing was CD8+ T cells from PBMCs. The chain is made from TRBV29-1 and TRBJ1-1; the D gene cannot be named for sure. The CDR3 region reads CSVHNWTGTEAFF. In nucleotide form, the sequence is TGCAGCGTCCATAACTGGACGGGCACTGAAGCTTTCTTT.